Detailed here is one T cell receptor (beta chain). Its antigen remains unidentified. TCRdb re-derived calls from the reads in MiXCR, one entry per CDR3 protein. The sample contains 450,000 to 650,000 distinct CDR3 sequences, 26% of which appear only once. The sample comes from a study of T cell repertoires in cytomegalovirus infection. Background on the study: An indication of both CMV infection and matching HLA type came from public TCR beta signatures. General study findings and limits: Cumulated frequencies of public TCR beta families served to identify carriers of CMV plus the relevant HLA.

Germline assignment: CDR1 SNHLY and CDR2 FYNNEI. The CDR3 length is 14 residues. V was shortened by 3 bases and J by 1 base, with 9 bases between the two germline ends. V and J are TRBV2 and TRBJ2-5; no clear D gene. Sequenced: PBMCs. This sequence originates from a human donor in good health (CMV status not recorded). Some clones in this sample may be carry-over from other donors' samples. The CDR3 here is CASSDWTGQETQYF. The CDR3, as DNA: TGTGCCAGCAGTGATTGGACGGGCCAAGAGACCCAGTACTTC.